This entry lists 20 T cell receptor beta chains sequenced from one sample in a study of T cells in Graves' hyperthyroidism and ophthalmopathy. The CDR3 regions of TCR beta were amplified from RNA transcripts. A set of HTBI primers served as the primers for a first-round RT-PCR of the TCR CDR3. TCRdb ran MiXCR on the multiplex PCR reads and lists one entry per CDR3 protein. The sample carries over 350,000 distinct CDR3 sequences, about 18% recorded once. The specimen was blood. The receptor source for this set is a man aged 18 to 29 with Graves' ophthalmopathy.

This clonotype was seen ten or more times. Here the CDR3 DNA reads TGTGCCATCAGGGGGACAGGGGGCACTCAGCCCCAGCATTTT. Translated: CAIRGTGGTQPQHF. The genes are TRBV10-3 and TRBJ1-5; 12 bases fit TRBD1. The CDR3 totals 14 residues. Looked up from germline, CDR1 is ENHRY and CDR2 is SYGVKD. The J segment lost 6 bases and the V segment lost 6 bases, leaving 3 bases of the junction unmatched.

The chain uses TRBV20-1 and TRBJ2-5; D might be TRBD1 (7 bases). The germline V gene encodes CDR1 DFQATT and CDR2 SNEGSKA (reference sequence). The CDR3 has 14 residues. Trimming left V 6 bases short and J 2 bases short, with 16 bases between. The CDR3 coding sequence is TGCAGTGCCCCCCCGCAGGGGGGACAAGAGACCCAGTACTTC. Its protein is CSAPPQGGQETQYF.

The V call is TRBV10-3, the J call TRBJ2-2; no clear D. V was trimmed by 7 bases and J by 3 bases, leaving 9 bases between them. This CDR3 comprises 13 residues. Germline V gene lookup returns CDR1 ENHRY and CDR2 SYGVKD. The DNA of the CDR3 is TGTGCCATCAACTCCGATGACACCGGGGAGCTGTTTTTT. This sequence encodes CAINSDDTGELFF.

The genes are TRBV5-6 and TRBJ2-4, with a tentative D call TRBD1 (5 bases). This CDR3 comprises 17 residues. Trimming stripped 0 bases from V and 4 bases from J, with 17 bases between. Germline-derived CDR1 and CDR2 are SGHDT and YYEEEE. As DNA, the CDR3 is TGTGCCAGCAGCTTGGCCTCTGAGTCATGGACAAAAAACATTCAGTACTTC. This encodes CASSLASESWTKNIQYF. Combining the CDR3 with reference TRBV5-6 and TRBJ2-4 gives the whole variable domain DAGVTQSPTHLIKTRGQQVTLRCSPKSGHDTVSWYQQALGQGPQFIFQYYEEEERQRGNFPDRFSGHQFPNYSSELNVNALLLGDSALYLCASSLASESWTKNIQYFGAGTRLSVL.

In its sample, this clonotype was seen many times. The chain combines TRBV19 with TRBJ1-1; D gene unclear. The CDR3 length is 13 residues. The V end was cut by 5 bases, the J end by 0 bases, with 7 bases between. CDR1 and CDR2 from the germline V gene are LNHDA and SQIVND (reference sequence). CDR3 DNA sequence: TGTGCCAGTAGTCCCCTCGTGAACACTGAAGCTTTCTTT. Translated, it gives CASSPLVNTEAFF.

In its sample, this clonotype was seen many times. The chain employs TRBV29-1 and TRBJ2-7; 7 bases are a match to TRBD2. V lost 2 bases, J lost 1 base, and 11 bases stayed unmatched. The CDR3 has 16 residues. CDR1 and CDR2 from the germline V gene are SQVTM and ANQGSEA. The CDR3 coding sequence is TGCAGCGTTGAAACCCTTATAGCGGGCGATTCCTACGAGCAGTACTTC. The encoded protein is CSVETLIAGDSYEQYF.

In this sample, this clonotype turned up a few times. The chain has TRBV15 and TRBJ2-7; D is unresolved. Deletions cut 5 bases from V and 1 base from J, with 18 bases between. Germline loops: CDR1 LNHNV, CDR2 YYDKDF (reference sequence). CDR3 length: 16 amino acids. The CDR3 here is CATSSDGHSMSYEQYF. CDR3 coding DNA: TGTGCCACCAGCTCAGACGGTCACTCCATGTCCTACGAGCAGTACTTC.

This clonotype appeared many times. The chain combines TRBV20-1 with TRBJ2-7, with TRBD1 matching 9 bases. Germline V gene lookup returns CDR1 DFQATT and CDR2 SNEGSKA (reference sequence). The J segment lost 6 bases and the V segment lost 0 bases, leaving 9 bases of the junction unmatched. CDR3 size: 15 residues. CDR3 amino acids: CSARDGGQGRLEQYF. DNA of the CDR3: TGCAGTGCTAGAGATGGGGGACAGGGTCGGCTCGAGCAGTACTTC.

This clonotype was seen at least ten times. V usage is TRBV12-3 or TRBV12-4 and J usage is TRBJ2-7, with 9 bases identical to TRBD2. V gave up 5 bases and J gave up 0 bases; unmatched junction bases: 8. The CDR3 runs 16 residues. As DNA, the CDR3 is TGTGCCAGCAGTCTAAGACTAGCGGAGAACTCCTACGAGCAGTACTTC. The encoded protein is CASSLRLAENSYEQYF.

This clonotype is a singleton in its sample. The chain recombines TRBV28 with TRBJ1-4; D gene ambiguous. The V end lost 5 bases, the J end lost 4 bases, and 11 bases lay between the germline ends. Germline V lookup: CDR1 MDHEN, CDR2 SYDVKM. This CDR3 has 14 amino acids. The CDR3 is CASSPRAFNEKLFF. CDR3 bases: TGTGCCAGCAGTCCCCGGGCTTTTAATGAAAAACTGTTTTTT. Drawing the rest from reference TRBV28 and TRBJ1-4, the complete variable domain is DVKVTQSSRYLVKRTGEKVFLECVQDMDHENMFWYRQDPGLGLRLIYFSYDVKMKEKGDIPEGYSVSREKKERFSLILESASTNQTSMYLCASSPRAFNEKLFFGSGTQLSVL.

The sample holds many counts of this clonotype. The chain employs TRBV4-2 and TRBJ2-5, with TRBD2 matching over 8 bases. J lost 2 bases, V lost 0 bases, and 2 bases had no gene match. This CDR3 spans 15 amino acids. The germline V gene has CDR1 LGHNA and CDR2 YNFKEQ. Here the CDR3 DNA reads TGTGCCAGCAGCCAAGATCGGGGGGGGCAAGAGACCCAGTACTTC. It codes for CASSQDRGGQETQYF.

The chain employs TRBV6-6 and TRBJ2-5; D is unclear. Between the trimmed V and J ends, which lost 2 bases and 3 bases, there was a span of 4 bases. The CDR3 runs to 12 residues. CDR1 MNHNY and CDR2 SVGAGI come from the germline V gene (reference sequence). Here the CDR3 DNA reads TGTGCCAGCAGTTACCCGGAAGAGACCCAGTACTTC. Translated: CASSYPEETQYF.

The chain couples TRBV24-1 to TRBJ2-1; 9 nucleotides line up with TRBD1. The length of the CDR3 is 14 residues. The germline V gene has CDR1 KGHDR and CDR2 SFDVKD. The V gene end was trimmed by 6 bases and the J gene end by 8 bases; junction bases not matched to a gene: 7. Here the CDR3 DNA reads TGTGCCACCAGTTCAAACAGGGGGCGCGATGAGCAGTTCTTC. This gives the protein CATSSNRGRDEQFF.

The chain is built from TRBV28 and TRBJ1-5; TRBD1 aligns across 10 bases. With V trimmed by 0 bases and J by 6 bases, 8 bases remained unmatched. In germline, CDR1 is MDHEN, CDR2 SYDVKM. This CDR3 region has 17 residues. CDR3: CASSLWSGTGVGQPQHF. CDR3 nucleotide sequence: TGTGCCAGCAGTTTATGGTCCGGGACAGGGGTAGGTCAGCCCCAGCATTTT.

This clonotype was counted ten times or more. This sequence joins TRBV10-3 and TRBJ2-7; D is ambiguous. V was cut by 0 bases and J by 3 bases, with 3 bases left in between. Germline V gives CDR1 ENHRY, CDR2 SYGVKD. The length of the CDR3 is 12 residues. The CDR3 is CAISESRYEQYF. DNA of the CDR3: TGTGCCATCAGTGAGTCGCGCTACGAGCAGTACTTC.

The table lists this clonotype with a few counts. The chain joins TRBV9 to TRBJ2-5; D is possibly TRBD2 (6 bases). The CDR3 has 14 residues. In germline, CDR1 is SGDLS, CDR2 YYNGEE. V was trimmed by 0 bases and J by 2 bases, leaving 8 bases between them. CDR3 sequence: CASSVESGQETQYF. Here the CDR3 DNA reads TGTGCCAGCAGCGTAGAAAGCGGGCAAGAGACCCAGTACTTC.

There are many counts of this clonotype. The chain carries TRBV27 and TRBJ2-7; TRBD1 matches 8 bases. J lost 3 bases, V lost 3 bases, and 4 bases had no gene match. Germline CDR1 and CDR2: MNHEY and SMNVEV (reference sequence). CDR3 length: 14 residues. The CDR3 protein is CASSFGTGIYEQYF. The CDR3 nucleotides are TGTGCCAGCAGTTTCGGGACAGGTATCTACGAGCAGTACTTC.

The chain has TRBV7-9 and TRBJ2-3; a possible D gene is TRBD1 (5 bases). The CDR3 contains 16 residues. Germline-derived CDR1 and CDR2 are SEHNR and FQNEAQ (reference sequence). With 0 bases removed from V and 2 bases from J, the gap between germline ends came to 12 bases. The CDR3 region has the DNA TGTGCCAGCAGCTTAGCTCCAGGGCAGCCCACAGATACGCAGTATTTT. It codes for CASSLAPGQPTDTQYF.

This chain joins TRBV5-1 and TRBJ2-7; TRBD1 might be the D (6 bases). CDR1 and CDR2 from the germline V gene are SGHRS and YFSETQ. The V end lost 0 bases, the J end lost 7 bases, and 14 bases lay between the germline ends. The CDR3 has 14 amino acids. The CDR3 region has the DNA TGCGCCAGCAGCTTGGTCCCGCTGCAGGGGGAGCAGTACTTC. Translated, it gives CASSLVPLQGEQYF.

The gene calls are TRBV20-1 and TRBJ2-3; TRBD1 is a possible D gene (6 bases). V gave up 6 bases and J gave up 1 base, with 8 bases separating them. The CDR3 totals 12 residues. In germline, CDR1 is DFQATT, CDR2 SNEGSKA (reference sequence). CDR3 residues: CSARGGTDTQYF. The CDR3 region has the DNA TGCAGTGCCAGGGGTGGCACAGATACGCAGTATTTT.